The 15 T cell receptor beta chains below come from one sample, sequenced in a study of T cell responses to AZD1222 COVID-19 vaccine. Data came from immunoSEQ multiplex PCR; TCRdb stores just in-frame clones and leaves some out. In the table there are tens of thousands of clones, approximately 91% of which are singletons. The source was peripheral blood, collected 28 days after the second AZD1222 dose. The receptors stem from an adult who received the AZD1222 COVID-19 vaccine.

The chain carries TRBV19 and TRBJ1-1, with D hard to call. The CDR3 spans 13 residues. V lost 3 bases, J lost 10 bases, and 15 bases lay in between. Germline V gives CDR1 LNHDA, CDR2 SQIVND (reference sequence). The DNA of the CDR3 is TGTGCCAGTAGTATGGGATCACTTGGTGGAGCTTTCTTT. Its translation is CASSMGSLGGAFF.

CDR3 protein: CASSFGGGSSYEQYF. CDR3 coding DNA: TGTGCCAGCAGTTTCGGGGGGGGTTCGTCCTACGAGCAGTACTTC. The chain recombines TRBV6-6 with TRBJ2-7, with 8 nucleotides matching TRBD2. With 4 bases clipped from V and 1 base from J, the junction kept 6 bases outside the gene matches. CDR1 is MNHNY, CDR2 SVGAGI, per germline (reference sequence). This CDR3 comprises 15 residues.

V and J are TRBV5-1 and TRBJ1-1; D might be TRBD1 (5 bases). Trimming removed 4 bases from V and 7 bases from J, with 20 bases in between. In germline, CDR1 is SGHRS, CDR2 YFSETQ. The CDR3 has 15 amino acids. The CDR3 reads CASSRARRDLSEAFF. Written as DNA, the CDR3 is TGCGCCAGCAGCCGGGCCCGACGGGACCTGAGTGAAGCTTTCTTT. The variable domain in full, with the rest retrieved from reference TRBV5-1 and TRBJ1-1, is KAGVTQTPRYLIKTRGQQVTLSCSPISGHRSVSWYQQTPGQGLQFLFEYFSETQRNKGNFPGRFSGRQFSNSRSEMNVSTLELGDSALYLCASSRARRDLSEAFFGQGTRLTVV.

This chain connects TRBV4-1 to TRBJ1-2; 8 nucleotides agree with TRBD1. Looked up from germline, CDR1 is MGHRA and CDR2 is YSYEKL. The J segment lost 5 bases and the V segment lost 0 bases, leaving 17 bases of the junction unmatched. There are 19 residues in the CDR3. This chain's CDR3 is CASSQDPAGGVGVLYGYTF. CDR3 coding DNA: TGCGCCAGCAGCCAAGATCCGGCAGGGGGCGTCGGGGTATTATATGGCTACACCTTC.

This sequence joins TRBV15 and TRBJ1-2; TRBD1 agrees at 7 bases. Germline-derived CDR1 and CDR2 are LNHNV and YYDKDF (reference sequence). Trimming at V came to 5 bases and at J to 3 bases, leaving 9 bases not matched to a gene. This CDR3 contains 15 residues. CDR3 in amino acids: CATSARTGGHYGYTF. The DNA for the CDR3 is TGTGCCACCAGCGCGCGGACAGGAGGGCACTATGGCTACACCTTC.

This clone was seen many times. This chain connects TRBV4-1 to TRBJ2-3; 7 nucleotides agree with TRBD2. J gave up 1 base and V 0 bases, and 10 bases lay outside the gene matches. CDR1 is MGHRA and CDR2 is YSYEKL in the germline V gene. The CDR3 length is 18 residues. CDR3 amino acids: CASSQEPLGRVGTDTQYF. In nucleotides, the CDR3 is TGCGCCAGCAGCCAAGAACCCCTTGGGAGGGTCGGCACAGATACGCAGTATTTT.

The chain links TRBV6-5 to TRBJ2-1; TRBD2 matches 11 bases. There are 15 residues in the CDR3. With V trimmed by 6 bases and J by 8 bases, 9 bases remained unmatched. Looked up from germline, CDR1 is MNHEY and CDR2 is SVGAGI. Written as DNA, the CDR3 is TGTGCCAGCAGCCTAGCGGGGGGTATTATAGATGAGCAGTTCTTC. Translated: CASSLAGGIIDEQFF.

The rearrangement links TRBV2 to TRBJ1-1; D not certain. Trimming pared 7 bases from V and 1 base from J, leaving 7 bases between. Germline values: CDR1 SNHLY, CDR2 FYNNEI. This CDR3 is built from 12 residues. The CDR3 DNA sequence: TGTGCCAGCATTCGGGGGAACACTGAAGCTTTCTTT. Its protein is CASIRGNTEAFF.

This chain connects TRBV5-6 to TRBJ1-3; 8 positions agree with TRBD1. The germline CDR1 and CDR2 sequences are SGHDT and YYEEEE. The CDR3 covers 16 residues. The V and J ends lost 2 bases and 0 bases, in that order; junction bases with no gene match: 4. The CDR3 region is CASSFWDRSSGNTIYF. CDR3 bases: TGTGCCAGCAGCTTCTGGGACAGGAGCTCTGGAAACACCATATATTTT. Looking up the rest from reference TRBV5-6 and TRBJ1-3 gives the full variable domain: DAGVTQSPTHLIKTRGQQVTLRCSPKSGHDTVSWYQQALGQGPQFIFQYYEEEERQRGNFPDRFSGHQFPNYSSELNVNALLLGDSALYLCASSFWDRSSGNTIYFGEGSWLTVV.

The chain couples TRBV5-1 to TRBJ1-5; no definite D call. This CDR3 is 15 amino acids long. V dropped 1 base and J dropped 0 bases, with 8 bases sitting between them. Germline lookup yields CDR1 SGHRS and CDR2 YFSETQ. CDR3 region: CASSLTSGSNQPQHF. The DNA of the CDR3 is TGCGCCAGCAGCTTGACTTCTGGTAGCAATCAGCCCCAGCATTTT. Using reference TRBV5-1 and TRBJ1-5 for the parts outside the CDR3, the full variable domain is KAGVTQTPRYLIKTRGQQVTLSCSPISGHRSVSWYQQTPGQGLQFLFEYFSETQRNKGNFPGRFSGRQFSNSRSEMNVSTLELGDSALYLCASSLTSGSNQPQHFGDGTRLSIL.

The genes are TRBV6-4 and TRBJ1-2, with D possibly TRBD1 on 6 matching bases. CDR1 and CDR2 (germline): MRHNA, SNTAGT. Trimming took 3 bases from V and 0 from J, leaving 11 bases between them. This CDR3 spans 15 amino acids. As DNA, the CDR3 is TGTGCCAGCAGTGATTCCGGGACAACTAACTATGGCTACACCTTC. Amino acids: CASSDSGTTNYGYTF.

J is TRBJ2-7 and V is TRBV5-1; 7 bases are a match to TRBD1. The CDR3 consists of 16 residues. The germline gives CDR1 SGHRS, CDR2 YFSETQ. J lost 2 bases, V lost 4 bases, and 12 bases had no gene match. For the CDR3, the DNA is TGCGCCAGCAGCGCCAACCCAGACAGGGCTACCTACGAGCAGTACTTC. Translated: CASSANPDRATYEQYF.

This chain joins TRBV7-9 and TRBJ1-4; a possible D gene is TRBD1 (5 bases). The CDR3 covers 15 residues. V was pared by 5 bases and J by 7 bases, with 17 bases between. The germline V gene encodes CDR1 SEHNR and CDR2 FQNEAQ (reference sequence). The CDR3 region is CASSPDGGGSEKLFF. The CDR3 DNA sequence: TGTGCCAGCAGCCCGGACGGGGGGGGATCTGAAAAACTGTTTTTT.

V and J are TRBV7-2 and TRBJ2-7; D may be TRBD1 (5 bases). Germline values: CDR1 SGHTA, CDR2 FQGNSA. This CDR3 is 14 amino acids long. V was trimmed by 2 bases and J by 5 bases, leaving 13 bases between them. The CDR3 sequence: CASSLTPRVHEQYF. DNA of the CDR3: TGTGCCAGCAGCTTAACCCCCAGGGTCCACGAGCAGTACTTC.

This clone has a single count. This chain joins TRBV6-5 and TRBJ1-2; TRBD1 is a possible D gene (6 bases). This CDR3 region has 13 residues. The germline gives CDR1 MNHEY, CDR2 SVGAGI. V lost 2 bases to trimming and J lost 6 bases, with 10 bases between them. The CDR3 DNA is TGTGCCAGCAGTTACGACAGGACGGATGGCTACACCTTC. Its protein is CASSYDRTDGYTF.